This TCR beta chain was documented in a study of fetal regulatory T cell absence and autoimmunity. Whole-study findings and limits: In IPEX syndrome, oligoclonal enrichment was read as supporting prenatal antigen-driven autoimmunity in the pancreas.

CDR1 and CDR2 from the germline V gene are LNHDA and SQIVND (reference sequence). V gave up 2 bases and J gave up 8 bases; unmatched junction bases: 6. There are 14 residues in the CDR3. This clone was counted ten times or more. The antigen remains unidentified. The assay was immunoSEQ multiplex PCR, and TCRdb's table has in-frame clones only and misses some. The repertoire consists of 95,000 or so clones, with roughly 78% occurring once and the leading ten covering 2%. This receptor was taken from a male donor with IPEX syndrome. The chain couples TRBV19 to TRBJ1-2; 9 bases match TRBD1. What was sequenced was pancreas tissue. In DNA, the CDR3 is TGTGCCAGTAGTATACCCCGACAGGGGGGAGGCTACACCTTC. Translated, it gives CASSIPRQGGGYTF.